A selection of T cell receptor beta chains follows, all from one sample in a study of blood T cell repertoires in COVID-19. Profiled with immunoSEQ multiplex PCR; TCRdb holds only in-frame clones, not every one. Among about 200,000 clones listed, about four fifths were seen once. What was sequenced was peripheral blood. Receptor source: a woman aged 40 to 50 with COVID-19, enrolled during active disease. CDR3s include the opening cysteine and the closing phenylalanine or tryptophan. The D gene is left open where the match is weak. Expanded clones get a size class; other rows say once, few or many, or leave the size out.

.	TRBJ2-3	TRBV21-1	.	TGTGCCAGCAGCAAAGCGCTGGGGCCGACTAGCGGGTGGGATACGCAGTATTTT	CASSKALGPTSGWDTQYF
.	TRBJ2-3	TRBV5-4	.	TGTGCCAGCAGCTTGGCGTTAGCGGGCACAGATACGCAGTATTTT	CASSLALAGTDTQYF
.	TRBJ2-5	TRBV7-9	once	TGTGCCAGCAGCCAGGAAGAGACCCAGTACTTC	CASSQEETQYF
TRBD1	TRBJ2-1	TRBV6-5	.	TGTGCCAGCAGTTTTGACCGGGACAGGCAGTTCTTC	CASSFDRDRQFF
.	TRBJ2-5	TRBV6-1	.	TGTGCCAGCAGTGAACGGACAGAGCAAGAGACCCAGTACTTC	CASSERTEQETQYF
TRBD2	TRBJ2-1	TRBV12-3/TRBV12-4	.	TGTGCCAGCAGTTTAGCGCGGGAGGGAGTAAAGTTCTTC	CASSLAREGVKFF
.	TRBJ2-1	TRBV9	once	TGTGCCAGCAACTTCGAGATGTACAATGAGCAGTTCTTC	CASNFEMYNEQFF
.	TRBJ1-1	TRBV4-2	.	TGTGCCAGCAGCCAAGATGGGGCTACAGTTCCGTACCCCTTT	CASSQDGATVPYPF
.	TRBJ1-4	TRBV9	.	TGTGCCAGCAGCGTCGGACAGCCCCTTGGAAAACTGTTTTTT	CASSVGQPLGKLFF
.	TRBJ2-2	TRBV30	.	TGTGCCTGGACTCGACAGGCGAACACCGGGGAGCTGTTTTTT	CAWTRQANTGELFF
TRBD1	TRBJ2-2	TRBV29-1	.	TGCAGCGTTGAGAGTCCCGGGACAGGGGGGGCTTTAAGGGAGCTGTTTTTT	CSVESPGTGGALRELFF
TRBD2	TRBJ2-7	TRBV19	.	TGTGCCAGTAGTCGGACTAGCGGCACCTACGAGCAGTACTTC	CASSRTSGTYEQYF
.	TRBJ1-2	TRBV2	.	TGTGCCAGCAGTGAAGCAGGAGGGATCCATGGCTACACCTTC	CASSEAGGIHGYTF
TRBD2	TRBJ2-7	TRBV10-1	.	TGCGCCAGCAGAGCGGGGAGCTCCTACGAGCAGTACTTC	CASRAGSSYEQYF
.	TRBJ2-5	TRBV11-2	.	TGTGCCAGCAGCGCCGACTCCCTCGGGGAGACCCAGTACTTC	CASSADSLGETQYF
TRBD2	TRBJ2-7	TRBV2	.	TGTGCCAGCAGTGTACTAGCGCTCTCCTACGAGCAGTACTTC	CASSVLALSYEQYF
TRBD2	TRBJ2-2	TRBV30	.	TGTGCCTGGCAGGTAGCGGGATCGCTTGACACCGGGGAGCTGTTTTTT	CAWQVAGSLDTGELFF
.	TRBJ1-4	TRBV25-1	.	TGTGCCAGCAATCAGGGTTTCGAAAAACTGTTTTTT	CASNQGFEKLFF
.	TRBJ1-3	TRBV11-2	few	TGTGCCAGCAGCCCCCCTCAAGGGGGAAGAAACACCATATATTTT	CASSPPQGGRNTIYF
.	TRBJ1-6	TRBV4-2	.	TGTGCCAGCAGCCAAGAAGCCGTCCCTAATTCACCCCTCCACTTT	CASSQEAVPNSPLHF
.	TRBJ2-7	TRBV7-2	.	TGTGCCAGCAGCGATCGGAGCAGTAGGGAGCAGTACTTC	CASSDRSSREQYF
.	TRBJ1-2	TRBV12-5	.	TGTGCTAGTGGTTGGGCCGTACGCTACTCTTTCTATGGCTACACCTTC	CASGWAVRYSFYGYTF
TRBD1	TRBJ1-4	TRBV30	.	TGTGCCTGGAGTGTGGGCCAGGGGGATGAAAAACTGTTTTTT	CAWSVGQGDEKLFF
TRBD1	TRBJ2-7	TRBV25-1	.	TGTGCCAGCAGTTCTCCGGGCAGGGGGCTATCCTACGAGCAGTACTTC	CASSSPGRGLSYEQYF
.	TRBJ1-5	TRBV2	few	TGTGCCAGCAGGGACGCGGGGGGCAGGGAGCCCCAGCATTTT	CASRDAGGREPQHF
TRBD2	TRBJ2-1	TRBV30	.	TGTGCCTGGAGCCCGGGGACTAGCGACAATGAGCAGTTCTTC	CAWSPGTSDNEQFF
TRBD2	TRBJ2-1	TRBV5-1	few	TGCGCCAGCAGCTTTACTAGCGGGAGCTCCTACAATGAGCAGTTCTTC	CASSFTSGSSYNEQFF
.	TRBJ1-5	TRBV7-9	.	TGTGCCAGCAGCTTAGCCTTAAGCAATCAGCCCCAGCATTTT	CASSLALSNQPQHF
TRBD2	TRBJ2-1	TRBV6-5	once	TGTGCCAGCGGCTCCGGGACTAGCGGCTACAATGAGCAGTTCTTC	CASGSGTSGYNEQFF
.	TRBJ1-3	TRBV4-3	few	TGCGCCAGCAGCCTCGATGGGGCCGTGGGAGGAAACACCATATATTTT	CASSLDGAVGGNTIYF
TRBD2	TRBJ2-5	TRBV11-2	.	TGTGCCAGCAGCACCGACGGGGGGCAAGAGACCCAGTACTTC	CASSTDGGQETQYF
.	TRBJ2-7	TRBV4-1	.	TGCGCCAGCAGCCAAGATTCTCCAGGCTACTACGAGCAGTACTTC	CASSQDSPGYYEQYF
.	TRBJ2-1	TRBV5-1	.	TGCGCCAGCAGCTTGCGCGGGGACGCCTACAATGAGCAGTTCTTC	CASSLRGDAYNEQFF
.	TRBJ1-4	TRBV10-3	.	TGTGCCATCAGTGGCGGGGCTCGGGGGAGGGAGGAAAAACTGTTTTTT	CAISGGARGREEKLFF
.	TRBJ2-1	TRBV6-5	.	TGTGCCAGCAGTTACGGCAGGGGCACTACAAATGAGCAGTTCTTC	CASSYGRGTTNEQFF
TRBD2	TRBJ2-7	TRBV10-1	.	TGCGCCAGCAGTGATCCGGGACTAGCGCCAGCCAGGGAGCAGTACTTC	CASSDPGLAPAREQYF
.	TRBJ1-1	TRBV19	.	TGTGCCAGTAGTGCGACAGCTCCGAACACTGAAGCTTTCTTT	CASSATAPNTEAFF
.	TRBJ1-2	TRBV21-1	.	TGTGCCAGCAGCAAATTCATCCCTCGGGGTGGCTACACCTTC	CASSKFIPRGGYTF
.	TRBJ1-2	TRBV6-1	.	TGTGCCAGCAGTGAACAGATCTATGGCTACACCTTC	CASSEQIYGYTF
TRBD1	TRBJ2-5	TRBV7-7	.	TGTGCCAGCAGCTTAGGGGGGACAGTCCAGTACCAAGAGACCCAGTACTTC	CASSLGGTVQYQETQYF
TRBD1	TRBJ1-5	TRBV19	.	TGTGCCAGTACCGACAGGGACAATCAGCCCCAGCATTTT	CASTDRDNQPQHF
TRBD2	TRBJ2-5	TRBV7-8	once	TGTGCCAGCAGCTTAGATCTCTTGGGCGGGAGATCCGAGACCCAGTACTTC	CASSLDLLGGRSETQYF
.	TRBJ2-2	TRBV5-1	.	TGCGCCAGCAGCGGAGGGACAGCGAACACCGGGGAGCTGTTTTTT	CASSGGTANTGELFF
.	TRBJ2-7	TRBV10-3	few	TGTGCCATCAGTGAGGACAGGAACAACTACGAGCAGTACTTC	CAISEDRNNYEQYF
TRBD2	TRBJ2-3	TRBV2	.	TGTGCCAGCAACGGACTAGCGGGAAGAGATACGCAGTATTTT	CASNGLAGRDTQYF
.	TRBJ2-3	TRBV7-6	few	TGTGCCAGCAGCCGGGGATTAGATACGCAGTATTTT	CASSRGLDTQYF
TRBD1	TRBJ2-5	TRBV3-1/TRBV3-2	.	TGTGCCAGCAGCACCCGACAGGGGAGAGAGACCCAGTACTTC	CASSTRQGRETQYF
TRBD2	TRBJ2-3	TRBV19	once	TGTGCCAGTAAATCCTTGCGGGAGGGCCCCACAGATACGCAGTATTTT	CASKSLREGPTDTQYF
TRBD2	TRBJ2-3	TRBV10-2	.	TGCGCCAGCAGGGGGACTAGCGTGAGCACAGATACGCAGTATTTT	CASRGTSVSTDTQYF
.	TRBJ2-2	TRBV11-3	.	TGTGCCAGCAGCTTAGGAGGCACCGGGGAGCTGTTTTTT	CASSLGGTGELFF
.	TRBJ2-7	TRBV7-2	few	TGTGCCAGCAGCTTAGAATCCTTCCTCGAGCAGTACTTC	CASSLESFLEQYF
.	TRBJ1-4	TRBV30	.	TGTGCCTGGAGTGTACGAATAGGGGGGGGGCTACTGTTTTTT	CAWSVRIGGGLLFF
.	TRBJ2-1	TRBV18	.	TGTGCCAGCTCACCACCGAACAGGTCGGGCAATGAGCAGTTCTTC	CASSPPNRSGNEQFF